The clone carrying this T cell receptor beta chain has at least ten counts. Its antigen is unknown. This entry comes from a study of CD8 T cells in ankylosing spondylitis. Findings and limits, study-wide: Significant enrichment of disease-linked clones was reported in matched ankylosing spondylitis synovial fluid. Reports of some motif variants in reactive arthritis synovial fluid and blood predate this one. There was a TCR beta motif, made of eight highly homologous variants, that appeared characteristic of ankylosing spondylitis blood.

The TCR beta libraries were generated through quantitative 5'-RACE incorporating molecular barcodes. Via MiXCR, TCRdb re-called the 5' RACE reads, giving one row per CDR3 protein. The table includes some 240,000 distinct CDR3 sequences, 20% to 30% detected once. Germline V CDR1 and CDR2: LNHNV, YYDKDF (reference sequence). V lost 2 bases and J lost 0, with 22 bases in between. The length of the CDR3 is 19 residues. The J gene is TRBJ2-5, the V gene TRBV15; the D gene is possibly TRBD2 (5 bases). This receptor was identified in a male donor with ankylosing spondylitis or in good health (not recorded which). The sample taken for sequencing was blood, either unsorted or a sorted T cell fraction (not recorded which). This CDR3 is CATSRSPLEKRRDQETQYF. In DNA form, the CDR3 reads TGTGCCACCAGCAGATCCCCCTTGGAAAAGCGGCGGGACCAAGAGACCCAGTACTTC.